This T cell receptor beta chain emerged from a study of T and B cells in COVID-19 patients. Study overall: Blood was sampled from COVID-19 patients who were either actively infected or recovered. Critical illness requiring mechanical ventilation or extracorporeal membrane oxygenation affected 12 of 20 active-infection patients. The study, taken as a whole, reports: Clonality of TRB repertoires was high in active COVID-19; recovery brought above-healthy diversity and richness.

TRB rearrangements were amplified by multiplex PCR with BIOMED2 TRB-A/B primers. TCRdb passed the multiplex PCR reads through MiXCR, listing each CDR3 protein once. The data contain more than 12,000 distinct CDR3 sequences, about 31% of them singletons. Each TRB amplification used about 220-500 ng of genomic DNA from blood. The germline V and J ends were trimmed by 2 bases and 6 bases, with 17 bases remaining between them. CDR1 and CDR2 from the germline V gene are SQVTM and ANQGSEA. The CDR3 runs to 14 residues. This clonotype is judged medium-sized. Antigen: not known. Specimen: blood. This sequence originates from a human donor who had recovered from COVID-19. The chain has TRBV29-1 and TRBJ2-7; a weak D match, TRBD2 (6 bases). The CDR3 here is CSVERTDGGSEQYF. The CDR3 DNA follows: TGCAGCGTTGAAAGGACGGACGGGGGATCCGAGCAGTACTTC.